This T cell receptor beta chain was identified during a study of T cell responses to AZD1222 COVID-19 vaccine. This clone has a single count. The antigen remains unidentified. Germline V CDR1 and CDR2: SEHNR, FQNEAQ (reference sequence). CDR3 size: 14 residues. V gave up 5 bases and J gave up 4 bases, with 15 bases separating them. Only in-frame clones appear in the TCRdb table, and some are missing; sequencing was by immunoSEQ multiplex PCR. This table holds roughly 120,000 clones, approximately 89% found once. Whole-study findings and limits: Females made up more of the donors, who were largely white British, and clonal diversity may have come out too low. Just a handful of people given AZD1222 tested seropositive at baseline.

The receptor was isolated from an adult in good health. The chain joins TRBV7-9 to TRBJ2-7; D is unresolved. Specimen: peripheral blood, collected on day 0 of AZD1222 vaccination. The CDR3: CASSSAKIGYEQYF. The CDR3 DNA follows: TGTGCCAGCAGCAGCGCGAAGATTGGGTACGAGCAGTACTTC.